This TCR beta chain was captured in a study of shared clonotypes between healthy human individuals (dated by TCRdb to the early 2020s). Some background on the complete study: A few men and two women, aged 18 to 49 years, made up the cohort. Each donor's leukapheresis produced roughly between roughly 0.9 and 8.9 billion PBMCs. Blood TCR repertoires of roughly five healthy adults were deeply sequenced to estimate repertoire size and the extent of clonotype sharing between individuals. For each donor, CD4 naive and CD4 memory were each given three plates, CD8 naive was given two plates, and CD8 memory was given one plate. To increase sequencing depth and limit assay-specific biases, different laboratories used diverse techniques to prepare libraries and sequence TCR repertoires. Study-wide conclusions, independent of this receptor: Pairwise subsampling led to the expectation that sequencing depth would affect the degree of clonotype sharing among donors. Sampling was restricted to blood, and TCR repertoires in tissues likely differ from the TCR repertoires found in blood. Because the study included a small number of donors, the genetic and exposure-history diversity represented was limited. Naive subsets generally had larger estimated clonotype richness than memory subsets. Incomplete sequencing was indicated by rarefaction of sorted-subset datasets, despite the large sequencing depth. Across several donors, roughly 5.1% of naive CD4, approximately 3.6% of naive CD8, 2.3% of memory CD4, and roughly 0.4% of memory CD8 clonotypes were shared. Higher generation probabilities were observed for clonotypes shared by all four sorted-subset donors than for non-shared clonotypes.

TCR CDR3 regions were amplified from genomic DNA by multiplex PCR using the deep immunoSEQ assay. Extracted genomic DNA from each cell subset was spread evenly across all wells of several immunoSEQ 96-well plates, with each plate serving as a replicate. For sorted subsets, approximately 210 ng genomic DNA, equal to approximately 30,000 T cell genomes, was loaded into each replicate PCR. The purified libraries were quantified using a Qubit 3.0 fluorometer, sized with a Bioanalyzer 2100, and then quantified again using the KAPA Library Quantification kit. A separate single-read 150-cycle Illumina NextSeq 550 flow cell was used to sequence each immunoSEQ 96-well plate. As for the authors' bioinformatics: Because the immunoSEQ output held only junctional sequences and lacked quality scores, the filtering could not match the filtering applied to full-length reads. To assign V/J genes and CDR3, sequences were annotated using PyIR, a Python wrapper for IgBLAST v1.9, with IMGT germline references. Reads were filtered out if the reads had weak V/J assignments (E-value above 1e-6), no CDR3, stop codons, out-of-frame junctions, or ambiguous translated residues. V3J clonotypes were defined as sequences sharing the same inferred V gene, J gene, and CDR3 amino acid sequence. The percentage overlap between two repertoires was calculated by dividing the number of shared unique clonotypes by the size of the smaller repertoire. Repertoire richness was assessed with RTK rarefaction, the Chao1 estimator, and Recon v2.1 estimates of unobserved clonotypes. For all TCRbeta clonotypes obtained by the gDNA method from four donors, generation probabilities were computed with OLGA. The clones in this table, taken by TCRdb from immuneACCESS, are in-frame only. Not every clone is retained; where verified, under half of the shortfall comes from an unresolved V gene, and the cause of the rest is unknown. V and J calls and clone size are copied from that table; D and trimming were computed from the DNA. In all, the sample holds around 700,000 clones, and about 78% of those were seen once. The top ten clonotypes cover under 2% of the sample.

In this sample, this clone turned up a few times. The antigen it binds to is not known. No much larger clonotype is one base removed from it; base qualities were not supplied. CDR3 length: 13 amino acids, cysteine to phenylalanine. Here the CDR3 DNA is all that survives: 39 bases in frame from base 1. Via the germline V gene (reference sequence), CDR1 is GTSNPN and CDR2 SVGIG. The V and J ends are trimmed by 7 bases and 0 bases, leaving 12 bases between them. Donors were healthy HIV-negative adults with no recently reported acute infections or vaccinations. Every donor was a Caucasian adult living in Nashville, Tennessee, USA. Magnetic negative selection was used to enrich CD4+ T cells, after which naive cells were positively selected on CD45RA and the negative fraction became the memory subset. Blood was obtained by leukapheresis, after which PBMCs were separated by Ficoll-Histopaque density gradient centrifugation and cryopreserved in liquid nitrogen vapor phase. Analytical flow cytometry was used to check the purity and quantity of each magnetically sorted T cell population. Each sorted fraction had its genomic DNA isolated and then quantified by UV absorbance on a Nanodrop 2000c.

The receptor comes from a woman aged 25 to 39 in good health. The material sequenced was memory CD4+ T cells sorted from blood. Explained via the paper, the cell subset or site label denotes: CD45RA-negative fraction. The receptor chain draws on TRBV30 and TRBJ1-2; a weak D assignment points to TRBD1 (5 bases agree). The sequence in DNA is TGTGCCTCAGGGACGCCAGCTAACTATGGCTACACCTTC. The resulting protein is CASGTPANYGYTF.